Following are 15 T cell receptor beta chains from one sample sequenced in a study of response to subunit inactivated influenza vaccine. Using its own MiXCR run on the RT-PCR reads, TCRdb lists one record per CDR3 protein. There are over 150,000 distinct CDR3 sequences in the sample; roughly 10% occur only once, and roughly a third lies in the top ten. The specimen was CD8+ T cells sorted from PBMCs, collected less than 30 months after vaccination. The source of these receptors is a man aged 50 to 69 who received an inactivated influenza vaccine.

This CDR3 reads CASSPVLGVSEQYF. The CDR3 coding sequence is TGTGCCAGCAGCCCCGTCCTAGGCGTCTCCGAGCAGTACTTC. The chain is built from TRBV7-9 and TRBJ2-7; D not certain. Trimming took off 5 bases at V and 6 bases at J, with 17 bases between the two ends. From germline, CDR1 is SEHNR and CDR2 FQNEAQ (reference sequence). The CDR3 length is 14 residues.

This sequence joins TRBV15 and TRBJ2-7; D not resolved. Per germline, CDR1 LNHNV and CDR2 YYDKDF (reference sequence). The V gene lost 4 bases and the J gene lost 10 bases, with 23 bases spanning the gap. The CDR3 totals 15 residues. The CDR3 DNA reads TGTGCCACCAGCAAGAGAGGTACGGGTTGGGGTGATCAGTACTTC. It specifies CATSKRGTGWGDQYF.

This clonotype has just a few counts. The chain employs TRBV7-2 and TRBJ1-2, with D perhaps TRBD1 (5 bases). CDR1 and CDR2 (germline): SGHTA, FQGNSA. The V end lost 8 bases, the J end lost 4 bases, and 14 bases lay between the germline ends. The CDR3 is 13 amino acids. CDR3 nucleotides: TGTGCCAGCGATACGGGGCCCCCCTATGGCTACACCTTC. Protein product: CASDTGPPYGYTF. The variable domain in full, with the rest retrieved from reference TRBV7-2 and TRBJ1-2, is GAGVSQSPSNKVTEKGKDVELRCDPISGHTALYWYRQSLGQGLEFLIYFQGNSAPDKSGLPSDRFSAERTGGSVSTLTIQRTQQEDSAVYLCASDTGPPYGYTFGSGTRLTVV.

This clonotype was seen a handful of times. The CDR3 here is CSARGFQKLTGELFF. The CDR3 region has the DNA TGCAGTGCTAGAGGATTCCAGAAGCTCACCGGGGAGCTGTTTTTT. V gene TRBV20-1 combines with J gene TRBJ2-2; D unresolved. This CDR3 is 15 amino acids long. Trimming stripped 1 base from V and 4 bases from J, with 13 bases between. From germline, CDR1 is DFQATT and CDR2 SNEGSKA (reference sequence).

The chain employs TRBV7-9 and TRBJ2-1, with a weak D call TRBD2 (5 bases). V gave up 3 bases and J gave up 7 bases, with 10 bases separating them. Germline CDR1 reads SEHNR; CDR2 reads FQNEAQ (reference sequence). This CDR3 spans 13 amino acids. The CDR3, as DNA: TGTGCCAGCAGCTTCCCGACTACGAATGAGCAGTTCTTC. As protein: CASSFPTTNEQFF.

The chain recombines TRBV25-1 with TRBJ2-2; no reliable D call. The CDR3 extends over 15 amino acids. The germline CDR1 and CDR2 sequences are MGHDK and SYGVNS. V was shortened by 5 bases and J by 0 bases, with 10 bases between the two germline ends. In nucleotides, the CDR3 is TGTGCCAGCAGTCGTGAGATGTCGAACACCGGGGAGCTGTTTTTT. This encodes CASSREMSNTGELFF.

This clonotype was picked up many times. The genes are TRBV11-1 and TRBJ2-1, with a tentative D call TRBD1 (6 bases). V was trimmed by 4 bases and J by 2 bases, leaving 9 bases between them. In germline, CDR1 is SGHAT, CDR2 FQDESV (reference sequence). CDR3 length equals 14 residues. CDR3 region: CASSSRDTYNEQFF. As DNA, the CDR3 is TGTGCCAGCAGCTCACGGGACACCTACAATGAGCAGTTCTTC.

The rearrangement uses TRBV15 and TRBJ2-1, with 7 bases that match TRBD1. The CDR3 sequence is 14 residues long. The V segment lost 4 bases and the J segment 3 bases; nucleotides outside the gene matches: 3. Germline-derived CDR1 and CDR2 are LNHNV and YYDKDF (reference sequence). The CDR3 bases are TGTGCCACCAGCACCGGGACAGACTACAATGAGCAGTTCTTC. The encoded protein is CATSTGTDYNEQFF.

CDR3 DNA sequence: TGTGCCAGCAGTCGACAGGTCCGGGAGGTCAATGAGCAGTTCTTC. Protein: CASSRQVREVNEQFF. V gene TRBV5-5 combines with J gene TRBJ2-1, with D possibly being TRBD2 (7 bases). V was pared by 5 bases and J by 6 bases, with 18 bases between. The CDR3 covers 15 residues. CDR1 and CDR2 (germline): SGHKS, YYEKEE (reference sequence).

At least ten counts were recorded for this clonotype. The V and J genes are TRBV4-2 and TRBJ1-1; D is possibly TRBD1 (5 bases). The germline CDR1 and CDR2 sequences are LGHNA and YNFKEQ. The V and J ends lost 1 base and 5 bases respectively, with 11 bases between them. The CDR3 is made up of 14 amino acids. Here the CDR3 DNA reads TGTGCCAGCAGCCAAGCAGGGAGTAATACTGAAGCTTTCTTT. It encodes CASSQAGSNTEAFF.

This clonotype was seen a handful of times. J is TRBJ2-7 and V is TRBV9; no reliable D call. V lost 0 bases and J 5 bases, leaving 9 bases between the germline ends. Germline V gene sequence: CDR1 SGDLS, CDR2 YYNGEE. The CDR3 runs to 13 residues. CDR3 DNA: TGTGCCAGCAGCGTAGAGAACAGCAACGAGCAGTACTTC. Protein: CASSVENSNEQYF.

This clonotype showed up many times. The chain carries TRBV12-3 or TRBV12-4 and TRBJ2-3; tentatively, D is TRBD1 (6 bases). The CDR3 is 12 amino acids. Trimming took off 6 bases at V and 6 bases at J, with 10 bases between the two ends. CDR3 in DNA: TGTGCCAGCAGGTCAGGGGCCGATACGCAGTATTTT. This encodes CASRSGADTQYF.

This clonotype was observed a few times. This chain connects TRBV7-9 to TRBJ2-1; D is undetermined. Trimming removed 2 bases at V and 5 bases at J, with 16 bases between. Germline V lookup: CDR1 SEHNR, CDR2 FQNEAQ (reference sequence). There are 16 residues in the CDR3. CDR3 in amino acids: CASSLPTRLVDNEQFF. CDR3 in DNA: TGTGCCAGCAGCTTACCCACCCGTCTAGTAGACAATGAGCAGTTCTTC.

This clonotype was seen only a few times. This chain uses TRBV4-1 with TRBJ1-1, with no clear D. The germline V and J ends were trimmed by 0 bases and 4 bases, with 6 bases remaining between them. CDR3 size: 13 residues. Germline V gene data show CDR1 as MGHRA and CDR2 as YSYEKL. CDR3 DNA: TGCGCCAGCAGCCAAGATGGAAGCACTGAAGCTTTCTTT. Protein: CASSQDGSTEAFF.

This chain joins TRBV6-2 or TRBV6-3 and TRBJ2-2; D unresolved. Looked up from germline, CDR1 is MNHEY and CDR2 is SVGEGT. The CDR3 sequence is 17 residues long. The V gene lost 6 bases and the J gene lost 5 bases, with 22 bases spanning the gap. The chain's CDR3 is CASRPSILRPRTGELFF. Here the CDR3 DNA reads TGTGCCAGCAGACCCTCGATTTTGCGGCCGAGAACCGGGGAGCTGTTTTTT.